This T cell receptor beta chain was identified during a study of T-cell reconstitution after alpha-beta-depleted transplantation in children. The length of the CDR3 is 14 residues. V shed 7 bases and J shed 0 bases, with 13 bases lying between them. Germline CDR1 and CDR2: SGHRS and YFSETQ. Whole-study results and caveats: About two months after transplant, alpha-beta T cells reportedly came from several hundred expanded graft clones. A year post-transplant, T-cell counts and diversity derived mostly from newly produced T cells.

As concerns this clonotype: Its antigen remains unidentified.

TCRbeta library preparation incorporated unique molecular identifiers. Via MiXCR, TCRdb re-called the PCR reads, giving one row per CDR3 protein. In the table there are around 800,000 distinct CDR3 sequences, roughly 15% of which are singletons. The chain links TRBV5-1 to TRBJ1-1; D is possibly TRBD1 (5 bases). The receptor's source is a male patient under 18 who had a stem cell transplant for acute lymphoblastic leukemia, so the T cells may come from the graft donor. This material consisted of PBMCs, mostly from graft donor cells, taken 360 days after TCRalphabeta/CD19-depleted stem cell transplant. This CDR3 is CASGYGGLNTEAFF. CDR3 DNA sequence: TGCGCCAGCGGTTATGGGGGGTTGAACACTGAAGCTTTCTTT.